Listed here are 28 T cell receptor beta chains from one sample, sequenced in a study of human CD4 T cells and Enterobacteriaceae. All CD4+ cells other than CD45RA+CCR7+CD95- naive cells were sorted as memory, over 95% pure. Sequencing was performed with immunoSEQ multiplex PCR; in TCRdb, only in-frame clones are kept and a portion is missing. The sample lists just under 30,000 clones; about 80% were seen once. Source material: memory CD4+ T cells from blood. These receptors all come from a human donor in good health.

The J gene is TRBJ2-7, the V gene TRBV10-3; the match to TRBD2 covers 8 bases. Trimming cost V 3 bases and J 3 bases; bases outside gene matches: 7. Germline values: CDR1 ENHRY, CDR2 SYGVKD. This CDR3 region has 15 residues. The CDR3 DNA is TGTGCCATCAGTGACCCTGCCGCGGGGGGCTACGAGCAGTACTTC. The encoded protein is CAISDPAAGGYEQYF.

This rearrangement joins TRBV13 to TRBJ2-2; no definite D call. The CDR3 spans 14 residues. The germline V gene encodes CDR1 PRHDT and CDR2 FYEKMQ (reference sequence). V was clipped by 3 bases and J by 5 bases, with 10 bases between them. In nucleotides, the CDR3 is TGTGCCAGCAGCTTTATAGGAGAAACCGGGGAGCTGTTTTTT. Its translation: CASSFIGETGELFF.

V gene TRBV2 combines with J gene TRBJ2-5; weak D call: TRBD2 (5 bases). This CDR3 contains 15 residues. V was pared by 7 bases and J by 5 bases, with 20 bases between. CDR1 and CDR2 (germline): SNHLY, FYNNEI. CDR3 sequence (DNA): TGTGCCAGCACCCTTTTCGGGATAGGTATGGAGACCCAGTACTTC. Its translation: CASTLFGIGMETQYF.

A note on this clone: The sample holds other DNA sequences that translate to the same CDR3. The chain is built from TRBV9 and TRBJ2-3; D is unclear. CDR3 length: 14 residues. Trimming took 0 bases from V and 3 from J, leaving 8 bases between them. Germline-derived CDR1 and CDR2 are SGDLS and YYNGEE. The CDR3: CASSVGIGTDTQYF. The DNA of the CDR3 is TGTGCCAGCAGCGTAGGAATCGGGACAGATACGCAGTATTTT.

The chain recombines TRBV7-2 with TRBJ2-3; 7 bases are a match to TRBD2. Germline V gene lookup returns CDR1 SGHTA and CDR2 FQGNSA. The ends lost 2 bases at V and 4 bases at J; junction bases unmatched: 9. The CDR3 has 16 amino acids. CDR3 DNA sequence: TGTGCCAGCAGCTTAAGGTCCGCGGGAGTGTCAGATACGCAGTATTTT. Protein product: CASSLRSAGVSDTQYF.

The chain joins TRBV29-1 to TRBJ2-1; the match to TRBD1 covers 8 bases. The CDR3 is 14 residues long. V was clipped by 5 bases and J by 1 base; unmatched bases: 4. CDR1 is SQVTM, CDR2 ANQGSEA, per germline. CDR3 residues: CSVTGTGSYNEQFF. Here the CDR3 DNA reads TGCAGCGTTACCGGGACAGGATCCTACAATGAGCAGTTCTTC.

For the CDR3, the DNA is TGTGCCAGCAGCTCACAGGGGGCCGGGCAGCCCCAGCATTTT. Amino acids: CASSSQGAGQPQHF. The V and J genes are TRBV11-2 and TRBJ1-5, with 9 bases lining up with TRBD1. After removal of 4 bases from V and 7 bases from J, the junction contained 5 bases not matched to a gene. Per the germline V gene, CDR1 is SGHAT and CDR2 is FQNNGV. CDR3 length: 14 residues.

In this sample, this clone turned up once. This chain uses TRBV5-1 with TRBJ2-2; D is unclear. Between the trimmed V and J ends, which lost 3 bases and 4 bases, there was a span of 16 bases. The CDR3 runs 16 residues. Germline V lookup: CDR1 SGHRS, CDR2 YFSETQ. The CDR3 sequence: CASSSSPERSTGELFF. In nucleotides, the CDR3 is TGCGCCAGCAGCTCCTCCCCTGAGCGTTCCACCGGGGAGCTGTTTTTT.

The rearrangement uses TRBV19 and TRBJ2-5, with D possibly matching TRBD1 (5 bases). Per the germline V gene, CDR1 is LNHDA and CDR2 is SQIVND (reference sequence). This CDR3 is built from 15 residues. Trimming left V 8 bases short and J 1 base short, with 17 bases between. The CDR3 DNA follows: TGTGCCAGTTCCCCCCAGGCGACAGTCCAAGAGACCCAGTACTTC. It translates to CASSPQATVQETQYF.

The sample holds one count of this clone. The V call is TRBV10-1, the J call TRBJ2-2, with D perhaps matching TRBD1 (6 bases). Trimming pared 0 bases from V and 3 bases from J, leaving 14 bases between. Germline V gene data show CDR1 as WNHNN and CDR2 as SYGVQD (reference sequence). This CDR3 has 17 residues. CDR3 sequence reads: CASSESGQGPYTGELFF. The CDR3 DNA reads TGCGCCAGCAGTGAGTCGGGGCAGGGGCCCTACACCGGGGAGCTGTTTTTT.

This chain connects TRBV6-5 to TRBJ1-5, with TRBD1 matching over 7 bases. There are 14 residues in the CDR3. With V trimmed by 5 bases and J by 3 bases, 4 bases remained unmatched. The germline CDR1 and CDR2 sequences are MNHEY and SVGAGI. CDR3: CASSGGTVNQPQHF. The CDR3 DNA is TGTGCCAGCAGTGGGGGGACAGTCAATCAGCCCCAGCATTTT.

V is TRBV18 and J is TRBJ2-1, with D perhaps matching TRBD2 (6 bases). Germline values: CDR1 KGHSH, CDR2 LQKENI. The CDR3 spans 15 residues. The ends were cut back, 3 bases at V and 0 bases at J, with 9 bases in the middle. The CDR3 protein is CASSPSGFSYNEQFF. DNA for the CDR3: TGTGCCAGCTCACCTAGCGGCTTCTCCTACAATGAGCAGTTCTTC.

The chain combines TRBV9 with TRBJ2-1; 14 bases align to TRBD2. Losses at the gene ends were 3 bases for V and 6 bases for J; bases not matched to a gene: 8. Looked up from germline, CDR1 is SGDLS and CDR2 is YYNGEE. CDR3 length: 17 amino acids. The chain's CDR3 is CASSEGLAGDLTNEQFF. CDR3 DNA: TGTGCCAGCAGCGAGGGACTAGCGGGAGACCTTACCAATGAGCAGTTCTTC.

V usage is TRBV5-6 and J usage is TRBJ2-1; no reliable D call. Deletions cut 0 bases from V and 4 bases from J, with 11 bases between. This CDR3 spans 15 amino acids. Germline V gene sequence: CDR1 SGHDT, CDR2 YYEEEE. CDR3 nucleotides: TGTGCCAGCAGCTTGGCGGTCAGAACATACAATGAGCAGTTCTTC. It yields the protein CASSLAVRTYNEQFF. The whole variable domain, filled in from reference TRBV5-6 and TRBJ2-1, reads DAGVTQSPTHLIKTRGQQVTLRCSPKSGHDTVSWYQQALGQGPQFIFQYYEEEERQRGNFPDRFSGHQFPNYSSELNVNALLLGDSALYLCASSLAVRTYNEQFFGPGTRLTVL.

The rearrangement joins TRBV6-6 to TRBJ1-4, with D possibly being TRBD1 (6 bases). CDR3 length: 14 amino acids. V lost 4 bases, J lost 7 bases, and 13 bases lay in between. Germline V gene lookup returns CDR1 MNHNY and CDR2 SVGAGI (reference sequence). The CDR3 DNA reads TGTGCCAGCAGTTTTCCCGGGACACCTGAAAAACTGTTTTTT. It encodes CASSFPGTPEKLFF.

This sequence joins TRBV10-2 and TRBJ2-7; 10 bases match TRBD1. Unmatched junction bases numbered 8, after V lost 10 bases and J lost 2 bases. Germline CDR1 reads WSHSY; CDR2 reads SAAADI. There are 14 residues in the CDR3. The CDR3 DNA follows: TGCGCCAACAGGTCGGGACAGGGGACCTACGAGCAGTACTTC. Amino acid sequence: CANRSGQGTYEQYF.

This clone was seen a few times. V usage is TRBV11-2 and J usage is TRBJ2-7; tentative D call: TRBD2 (6 bases). This CDR3 has 16 residues. CDR1 is SGHAT and CDR2 is FQNNGV in the germline V gene. V lost 1 base and J lost 0, with 13 bases in between. CDR3 sequence (DNA): TGTGCCAGCAGCTTAGGCCCTCCCGGGAGCTCCTACGAGCAGTACTTC. This encodes CASSLGPPGSSYEQYF. Combining the CDR3 with reference TRBV11-2 and TRBJ2-7 gives the whole variable domain EAGVAQSPRYKIIEKRQSVAFWCNPISGHATLYWYQQILGQGPKLLIQFQNNGVVDDSQLPKDRFSAERLKGVDSTLKIQPAKLEDSAVYLCASSLGPPGSSYEQYFGPGTRLTVT.

CDR3 sequence (DNA): TGTGCCATCAGTGAGTCGATAGGGGGGAATGAAAAACTGTTTTTT. As protein: CAISESIGGNEKLFF. This chain joins TRBV10-3 and TRBJ1-4; maybe TRBD1 (6 bases). The CDR3 is 15 amino acids. Germline V gene sequence: CDR1 ENHRY, CDR2 SYGVKD. V was trimmed by 0 bases and J by 5 bases, leaving 10 bases between them.

This chain uses TRBV19 with TRBJ2-2, with D possibly matching TRBD2 (6 bases). In germline, CDR1 is LNHDA, CDR2 SQIVND (reference sequence). V was trimmed by 5 bases and J by 5 bases, leaving 15 bases between them. The CDR3 spans 15 residues. The CDR3 DNA follows: TGTGCCAGTAGTTTAGCTCCGGCGGGAACCGGGGAGCTGTTTTTT. This codes for CASSLAPAGTGELFF.

The gene calls are TRBV11-3 and TRBJ1-1, with 9 bases aligning to TRBD1. This CDR3 contains 13 residues. Germline lookup yields CDR1 SGHNT and CDR2 YENEEA. Trimming took 2 bases from V and 9 from J; bases not matched to a gene: 4. The CDR3 region is CASSLRDREQAFF. CDR3 coding DNA: TGTGCCAGCAGCTTAAGGGACAGGGAGCAAGCTTTCTTT.

In its sample, this clone was seen a few times. The chain carries TRBV11-2 and TRBJ2-3, with D possibly called TRBD1 or TRBD2 (5 bases each). The CDR3 runs 13 residues. The V gene's germline CDR1 is SGHAT and CDR2 FQNNGV. Trimming removed 0 bases from V and 7 bases from J, with 8 bases in between. CDR3 loop: CASSLDGTYTQYF. The DNA for the CDR3 is TGTGCCAGCAGCTTAGATGGGACCTATACGCAGTATTTT. Full variable domain (missing parts from reference TRBV11-2 and TRBJ2-3): EAGVAQSPRYKIIEKRQSVAFWCNPISGHATLYWYQQILGQGPKLLIQFQNNGVVDDSQLPKDRFSAERLKGVDSTLKIQPAKLEDSAVYLCASSLDGTYTQYFGPGTRLTVL.

This chain joins TRBV28 and TRBJ1-3, with a tentative D call TRBD1 (5 bases). The length of the CDR3 is 13 residues. V lost 6 bases and J lost 4, with 10 bases in between. Germline loops: CDR1 MDHEN, CDR2 SYDVKM. The CDR3 DNA sequence: TGTGCCAGCAGGAGGGACGGGGGAAACACCATATATTTT. Its protein product is CASRRDGGNTIYF.

J is TRBJ2-5 and V is TRBV10-3; the D is unclear. Germline V gives CDR1 ENHRY, CDR2 SYGVKD. The ends were cut back, 0 bases at V and 0 bases at J, with 2 bases in the middle. This CDR3 contains 13 residues. Written as DNA, the CDR3 is TGTGCCATCAGTGAGTCAAACCAAGAGACCCAGTACTTC. Translated: CAISESNQETQYF.

The chain joins TRBV19 to TRBJ2-5, with 7 bases matching TRBD1. V lost 10 bases and J lost 4; bases outside the gene matches: 9. The CDR3 runs to 13 residues. The germline gives CDR1 LNHDA, CDR2 SQIVND (reference sequence). This chain's CDR3 is CATKNTGAETQYF. CDR3 sequence (DNA): TGTGCCACAAAGAATACAGGGGCAGAGACCCAGTACTTC.

As DNA, the CDR3 is TGTGCCAGCAGCTTCTCCGTGGGAGGGGAGCTGTTTTTT. Residues: CASSFSVGGELFF. The chain joins TRBV7-3 to TRBJ2-2; D not resolved. This CDR3 has 13 residues. The germline V gene has CDR1 SGHTA and CDR2 FQGTGA. Trimming shortened V by 3 bases and J by 8 bases, and 10 bases separated the two germline ends.

In its sample, this clone was seen a few times. CDR3 in DNA: TGCGCCAGCAGCCAAGTTGACCGGGGACGGATTAATGAAAAACTGTTTTTT. Protein product: CASSQVDRGRINEKLFF. The J gene is TRBJ1-4, the V gene TRBV4-1; D possibly corresponds to TRBD1 (5 bases). This CDR3 has 17 amino acids. Germline V lookup: CDR1 MGHRA, CDR2 YSYEKL. V was cut by 1 base and J by 4 bases, with 16 bases left in between.

This rearrangement joins TRBV29-1 to TRBJ1-1; 7 bases map to TRBD1. There are 11 residues in the CDR3. After removal of 5 bases from V and 7 bases from J, the junction contained 4 bases not matched to a gene. Germline values: CDR1 SQVTM, CDR2 ANQGSEA. In DNA, the CDR3 is TGCAGCGTTATGGGGACAGTTGAAGCTTTCTTT. Protein: CSVMGTVEAFF.

This chain links TRBV7-2 with TRBJ2-3; the match to TRBD1 covers 8 bases. Unmatched junction bases numbered 10, after V lost 2 bases and J lost 0 bases. The CDR3 runs 18 residues. Germline V CDR1 and CDR2: SGHTA, FQGNSA. CDR3 protein: CASSLTRSQGASTDTQYF. The CDR3 nucleotides read TGTGCCAGCAGCTTAACAAGGTCCCAGGGGGCTAGCACAGATACGCAGTATTTT.